This TCR beta chain was retrieved from a study of radiation and T cells in renal cell carcinoma. Looking at the study overall: Nephrectomy followed 15 Gy stereotactic body radiation by 4 weeks.

This clone has just a few counts. Germline and junction disagree at one end, which may indicate a read error. Clones were read by immunoSEQ multiplex PCR, and TCRdb kept only the in-frame ones, dropping some. The sample has approximately 140,000 clones, over 65% seen once. Time point described: baseline pretreatment blood. The sample's treatment: 15 Gy SBRT to primary tumor, nephrectomy 4 weeks later. The patient's renal cell carcinoma had clear cell pathology. The CDR3 length is 16 residues. Germline CDR1 SGHKS, CDR2 YYEKEE (reference sequence). The J gene is TRBJ2-7, the V gene TRBV5-5, with a weak D call TRBD2 (6 bases). The clonotype originates from a woman between 50 and 59 years old with renal cell carcinoma. The source was blood, collected from a patient whose treatment included radiotherapy and nephrectomy. The CDR3 spells CASSPGGGDGSYEQYF. DNA of the CDR3: TGCGCCAGCAGCCCCGGAGGAGGGGATGGCTCCTACGAGCAGTACTTC.